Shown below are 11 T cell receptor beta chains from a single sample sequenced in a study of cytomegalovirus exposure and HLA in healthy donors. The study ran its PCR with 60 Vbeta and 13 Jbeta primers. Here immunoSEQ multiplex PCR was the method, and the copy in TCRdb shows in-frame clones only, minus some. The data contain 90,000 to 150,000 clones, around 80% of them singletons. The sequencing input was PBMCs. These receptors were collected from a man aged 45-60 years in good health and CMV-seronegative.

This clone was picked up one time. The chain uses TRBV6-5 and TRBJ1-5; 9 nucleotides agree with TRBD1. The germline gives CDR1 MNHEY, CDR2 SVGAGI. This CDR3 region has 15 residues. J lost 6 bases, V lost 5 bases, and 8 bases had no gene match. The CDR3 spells CASSKSGTGLQPQHF. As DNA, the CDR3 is TGTGCCAGCAGTAAATCCGGGACAGGGCTTCAGCCCCAGCATTTT.

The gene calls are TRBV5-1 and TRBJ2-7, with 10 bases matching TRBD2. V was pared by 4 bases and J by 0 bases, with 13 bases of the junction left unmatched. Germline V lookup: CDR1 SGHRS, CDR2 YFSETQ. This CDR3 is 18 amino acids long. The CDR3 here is CASSLWGSGGSRSYEQYF. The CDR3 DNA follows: TGCGCCAGCAGCCTCTGGGGTAGCGGGGGGTCCCGCTCCTACGAGCAGTACTTC.

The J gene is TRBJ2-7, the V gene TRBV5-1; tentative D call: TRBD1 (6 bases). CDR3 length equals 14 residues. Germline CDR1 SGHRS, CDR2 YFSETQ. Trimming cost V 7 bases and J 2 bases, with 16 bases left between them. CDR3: CASGFGTPPYEQYF. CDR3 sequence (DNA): TGCGCCAGCGGATTCGGGACACCCCCCTACGAGCAGTACTTC. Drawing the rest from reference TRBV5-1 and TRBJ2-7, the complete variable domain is KAGVTQTPRYLIKTRGQQVTLSCSPISGHRSVSWYQQTPGQGLQFLFEYFSETQRNKGNFPGRFSGRQFSNSRSEMNVSTLELGDSALYLCASGFGTPPYEQYFGPGTRLTVT.

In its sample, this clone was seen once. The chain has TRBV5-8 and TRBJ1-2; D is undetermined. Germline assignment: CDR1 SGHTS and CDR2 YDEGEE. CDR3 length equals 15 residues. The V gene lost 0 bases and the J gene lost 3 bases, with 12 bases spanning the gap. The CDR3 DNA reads TGTGCCAGCAGCTTGGCTGCGGGGTCTCACTATGGCTACACCTTC. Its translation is CASSLAAGSHYGYTF.

The chain's CDR3 is CASSPQGGSLETQYF. CDR3 DNA sequence: TGCGCCAGCAGCCCGCAGGGCGGATCCCTTGAGACCCAGTACTTC. The chain carries TRBV5-1 and TRBJ2-5, with D maybe TRBD1 (5 bases). V lost 4 bases to trimming and J lost 5 bases, with 18 bases between them. Germline V gene sequence: CDR1 SGHRS, CDR2 YFSETQ. This CDR3 comprises 15 residues.

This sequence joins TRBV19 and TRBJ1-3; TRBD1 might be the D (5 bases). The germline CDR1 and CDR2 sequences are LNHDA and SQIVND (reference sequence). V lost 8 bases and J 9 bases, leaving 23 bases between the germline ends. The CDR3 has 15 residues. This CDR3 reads CASSWDSRGMGTIYF. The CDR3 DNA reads TGTGCCAGTTCCTGGGACTCCCGAGGGATGGGCACCATATATTTT.

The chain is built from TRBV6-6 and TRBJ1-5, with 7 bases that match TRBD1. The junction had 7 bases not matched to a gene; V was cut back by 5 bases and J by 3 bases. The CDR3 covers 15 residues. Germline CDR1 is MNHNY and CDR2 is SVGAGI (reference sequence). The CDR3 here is CASSPDRDFNQPQHF. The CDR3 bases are TGTGCCAGCAGTCCCGACAGGGACTTCAATCAGCCCCAGCATTTT.

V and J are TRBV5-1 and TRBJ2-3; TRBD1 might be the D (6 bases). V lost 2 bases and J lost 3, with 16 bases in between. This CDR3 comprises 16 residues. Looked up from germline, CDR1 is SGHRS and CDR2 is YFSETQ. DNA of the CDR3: TGCGCCAGCAGCTTTCTTACAGGGTCGAGGACAGATACGCAGTATTTT. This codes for CASSFLTGSRTDTQYF. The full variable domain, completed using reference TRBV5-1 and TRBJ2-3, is KAGVTQTPRYLIKTRGQQVTLSCSPISGHRSVSWYQQTPGQGLQFLFEYFSETQRNKGNFPGRFSGRQFSNSRSEMNVSTLELGDSALYLCASSFLTGSRTDTQYFGPGTRLTVL.

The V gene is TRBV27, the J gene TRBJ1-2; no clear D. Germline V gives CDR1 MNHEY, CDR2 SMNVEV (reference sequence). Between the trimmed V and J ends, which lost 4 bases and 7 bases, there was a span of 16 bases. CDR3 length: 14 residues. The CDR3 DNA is TGTGCCAGCAGTTCCCCGGGTCGAGGCCCTGGCTACACCTTC. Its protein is CASSSPGRGPGYTF.

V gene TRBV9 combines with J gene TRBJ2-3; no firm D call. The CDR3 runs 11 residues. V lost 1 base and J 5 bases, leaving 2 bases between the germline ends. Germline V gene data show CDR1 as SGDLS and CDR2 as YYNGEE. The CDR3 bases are TGTGCCAGCAGCGTACTAGATACGCAGTATTTT. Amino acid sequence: CASSVLDTQYF.

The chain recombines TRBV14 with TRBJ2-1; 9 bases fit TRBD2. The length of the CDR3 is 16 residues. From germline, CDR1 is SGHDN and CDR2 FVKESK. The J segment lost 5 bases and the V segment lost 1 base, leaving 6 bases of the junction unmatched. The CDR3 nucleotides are TGTGCCAGCAGCCAAGGTCGTCTAGCGGGAAACAATGAGCAGTTCTTC. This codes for CASSQGRLAGNNEQFF.